These T cell receptor beta chains were read from a single sample in a study of control samples from healthy donors and cancer patients. Sequencing used immunoSEQ multiplex PCR; TCRdb keeps in-frame clones, though not all of them. The sample yields approximately 45,000 clones, under 95% seen once. Sequencing was done on a sample of PBMCs. The receptors were sampled from a woman aged 35 to 49 with head and neck cancer. The CDR3 runs from the conserved cysteine through the conserved F or W. The D gene is left open where the match is weak. Clone size, where shown, is once, few, many, or a class for clones that have expanded.

TRBJ2-1 TRBV28 NA NA CASSRYHEQFF TGTGCCAGCAGCCGCTATCATGAGCAGTTCTTC
TRBJ2-7 TRBV27 NA NA CASSLPGGYEQYF TGTGCCAGCAGTTTACCTGGGGGCTACGAGCAGTACTTC
TRBJ1-4 TRBV5-1 TRBD1 NA CASSLGQGKLFF TGCGCCAGCAGCTTGGGACAGGGTAAACTGTTTTTT
TRBJ2-7 TRBV5-1 TRBD1 NA CASSLWDSAYEQYF TGCGCCAGCAGCTTATGGGACAGTGCCTACGAGCAGTACTTC
TRBJ2-5 TRBV29-1 TRBD2 NA CSVEDPGLAGEETQYF TGCAGCGTTGAGGATCCCGGACTAGCGGGGGAGGAGACCCAGTACTTC
TRBJ2-2 TRBV29-1 NA few CSVGLHRNTGELFF TGCAGCGTTGGATTACACAGAAACACCGGGGAGCTGTTTTTT
TRBJ1-1 TRBV3-1/TRBV3-2 TRBD1 once CASSSPGEGARAFF TGTGCCAGCAGCTCCCCAGGGGAGGGGGCGCGAGCTTTCTTT
TRBJ2-1 TRBV15 NA NA CATSRGTVDNEQFF TGTGCCACCAGCAGGGGGACTGTAGACAATGAGCAGTTCTTC
TRBJ1-1 TRBV5-4 TRBD1 NA CASSLLGQGYTEAFF TGTGCCAGCAGCTTGTTAGGACAGGGATACACTGAAGCTTTCTTT
TRBJ2-3 TRBV5-6 NA NA CASSSGLRRTDTQYF TGTGCCAGCAGCTCTGGGCTCCGGCGCACAGATACGCAGTATTTT
TRBJ1-4 TRBV2 NA NA CASSVGPKGEKLFF TGTGCCAGCAGTGTTGGCCCCAAGGGTGAAAAACTGTTTTTT
TRBJ2-2 TRBV5-1 NA NA CASSPGDTGELFF TGCGCCAGCAGCCCCGGGGACACCGGGGAGCTGTTTTTT
TRBJ1-4 TRBV10-3 NA once CAISDRRGEKLFF TGTGCCATCAGTGACCGCAGAGGTGAAAAACTGTTTTTT
TRBJ1-4 TRBV28 NA NA CASSSPGVRNEKLFF TGTGCCAGCAGCTCACCGGGGGTGAGGAATGAAAAACTGTTTTTT
TRBJ1-1 TRBV19 NA NA CASFAPLNTEAFF TGTGCCAGTTTCGCGCCCTTGAACACTGAAGCTTTCTTT
TRBJ2-7 TRBV5-4 NA NA CASSFTQGGQDF TGTGCCAGCAGTTTTACCCAGGGGGGTCAGGACTTC
TRBJ1-2 TRBV12-5 TRBD1 NA CASGTDRVYGYTF TGTGCTAGTGGTACGGACAGGGTCTATGGCTACACCTTC
TRBJ2-3 TRBV5-4 TRBD1 NA CASSGGTGESQLTQYF TGTGCCAGCAGCGGTGGGACAGGGGAGTCCCAGCTTACGCAGTATTTT
TRBJ1-5 TRBV4-1 NA NA CASSREGTTVNQPQHF TGCGCCAGCAGCCGTGAGGGAACAACGGTCAATCAGCCCCAGCATTTT
TRBJ2-1 TRBV5-1 NA NA CASSLAQGSNEQFF TGCGCCAGCAGCTTGGCTCAGGGTTCCAATGAGCAGTTCTTC
TRBJ1-2 TRBV7-6 NA NA CASSSGEQPNYGYTF TGTGCCAGCAGCTCAGGGGAGCAGCCTAACTATGGCTACACCTTC
TRBJ1-3 TRBV18 NA NA CASSPRSEGGNTIYF TGTGCCAGCTCACCACGGTCAGAAGGAGGAAACACCATATATTTT
TRBJ2-7 TRBV28 NA NA CASSLPGDEQYF TGTGCCAGCAGTTTACCAGGGGACGAGCAGTACTTC
TRBJ2-3 TRBV11-2 TRBD2 NA CASSPTSGRTQYF TGTGCCAGCAGCCCCACTAGCGGCCGAACGCAGTATTTT
TRBJ1-1 TRBV9 NA NA CASSVATRGPDTEAFF TGTGCCAGCAGCGTAGCTACACGGGGTCCGGACACTGAAGCTTTCTTT
TRBJ2-2 TRBV15 TRBD1 few CATTQRGGARPTGELFF TGTGCCACCACCCAGAGAGGGGGCGCGCGTCCTACCGGGGAGCTGTTTTTT
TRBJ2-7 TRBV7-8 NA NA CASSPNTQYEQYF TGTGCCAGCAGCCCCAACACGCAATACGAGCAGTACTTC
TRBJ1-2 TRBV3-1/TRBV3-2 NA NA CASSQPQSNYGYTF TGTGCCAGCAGCCAACCCCAGAGTAACTATGGCTACACCTTC
TRBJ1-2 TRBV6-2/TRBV6-3 NA NA CASSYSSRGENTF TGTGCCAGCAGTTACTCATCGCGGGGGGAAAACACCTTC
TRBJ2-1 TRBV28 NA NA CASSGPDYYYNEQFF TGTGCCAGCAGTGGACCGGACTACTATTACAATGAGCAGTTCTTC
TRBJ2-5 TRBV2 TRBD2 NA CASSGSRLAGTQTQYF TGTGCCAGCAGTGGATCTAGACTAGCGGGTACCCAGACCCAGTACTTC
TRBJ2-1 TRBV19 NA NA CASSPNTRYNEQFF TGTGCCAGTAGTCCCAATACACGTTACAATGAGCAGTTCTTC
TRBJ1-1 TRBV30 NA NA CAWSVSRTEAFF TGTGCCTGGAGTGTATCTAGAACTGAAGCTTTCTTT
TRBJ2-2 TRBV5-1 TRBD1 NA CASRGQDSTGELFF TGCGCCAGCCGGGGACAGGACTCCACCGGGGAGCTGTTTTTT
TRBJ1-1 TRBV5-8 NA NA CASSRQSEAFF TGTGCCAGCAGCCGACAGTCTGAAGCTTTCTTT
TRBJ1-4 TRBV6-5 TRBD1 NA CASRGQINEKLFF TGTGCCAGCAGGGGACAGATCAATGAAAAACTGTTTTTT
TRBJ2-3 TRBV13 NA once CASSLGRTPDRTDTQYF TGTGCCAGCAGCTTAGGCCGGACTCCTGACAGGACAGATACGCAGTATTTT
TRBJ1-3 TRBV19 NA NA CASSVGTPGNTIYF TGTGCCAGTAGTGTCGGGACTCCTGGAAACACCATATATTTT
TRBJ2-1 TRBV5-4 NA NA CASSPRRQAPSSYNEQFF TGTGCCAGCAGCCCCCGAAGACAGGCGCCATCCTCTTACAATGAGCAGTTCTTC
TRBJ1-1 TRBV13 NA NA CASRPTTGLTEAFF TGTGCCAGCAGGCCCACCACAGGGCTCACTGAAGCTTTCTTT
TRBJ1-1 TRBV5-1 NA NA CASSFRLETTEAFF TGCGCCAGCAGCTTTAGGCTTGAGACCACTGAAGCTTTCTTT
TRBJ1-4 TRBV15 TRBD1 NA CATSEPGQGAVYANEKLFF TGTGCCACCAGCGAACCGGGACAGGGGGCCGTGTACGCTAATGAAAAACTGTTTTTT
TRBJ1-4 TRBV28 NA NA CASSFGPGNEKLFF TGTGCCAGCAGTTTTGGGCCCGGGAACGAAAAACTGTTTTTT
TRBJ1-5 TRBV19 TRBD1 NA CASSIDRGRNQPQHF TGTGCCAGTAGTATAGACAGGGGGAGGAATCAGCCCCAGCATTTT
TRBJ1-1 TRBV20-1 TRBD1 NA CSASTGQELNTEAFF TGCAGTGCTAGTACTGGACAGGAGCTTAACACTGAAGCTTTCTTT
TRBJ1-1 TRBV5-6 NA NA CASSSRGMNTEAFF TGTGCCAGCAGCTCACGAGGGATGAACACTGAAGCTTTCTTT
TRBJ1-4 TRBV2 NA NA CASSERYGPTREKLFF TGTGCCAGCAGTGAAAGGTACGGACCCACAAGGGAAAAACTGTTTTTT
TRBJ1-3 TRBV12-2 NA NA CASRLGNTIYF TGTGCAAGTCGCTTAGGAAACACCATATATTTT
TRBJ2-7 TRBV5-1 NA NA CASSPEGGALSEQYF TGCGCCAGCAGCCCTGAGGGGGGGGCCTTGAGCGAGCAGTACTTC
TRBJ1-3 TRBV11-1 TRBD1 NA CASSRDRRSGNTIYF TGTGCCAGCAGCCGGGACAGGAGGAGCGGAAACACCATATATTTT
TRBJ2-7 TRBV6-1 TRBD1 NA CASSEALGTGGDEQYF TGTGCCAGCAGTGAAGCATTGGGGACAGGGGGCGACGAGCAGTACTTC
TRBJ2-2 TRBV27 TRBD2 once CASSLLGLAGGANTGELFF TGTGCCAGCAGTTTATTGGGACTAGCGGGAGGGGCGAACACCGGGGAGCTGTTTTTT
TRBJ2-5 TRBV2 NA NA CASSPQETQYF TGTGCCAGCAGCCCTCAAGAGACCCAGTACTTC
TRBJ2-5 TRBV24-1 TRBD2 NA CATSEVVGGSNQETQYF TGTGCCACCAGTGAGGTCGTGGGAGGGAGCAACCAAGAGACCCAGTACTTC
TRBJ2-7 TRBV30 TRBD1 NA CAWSEGAGGHYEQYF TGTGCCTGGAGTGAGGGGGCAGGAGGTCACTACGAGCAGTACTTC
TRBJ1-2 TRBV5-4 TRBD1 NA CASTWDRARGYTF TGTGCCAGCACCTGGGACAGGGCAAGAGGCTACACCTTC
TRBJ1-4 TRBV6-1 NA NA CASSEVMDSNEKLFF TGTGCCAGCAGTGAAGTAATGGACAGCAATGAAAAACTGTTTTTT
TRBJ2-7 TRBV6-5 NA NA CASAGPSYEQYF TGTGCCAGCGCCGGCCCCTCCTACGAGCAGTACTTC
TRBJ2-5 TRBV7-2 NA NA CASSLEGGTQETQYF TGTGCCAGCAGCCTAGAAGGGGGGACACAAGAGACCCAGTACTTC
TRBJ2-2 TRBV6-5 NA NA CASRILRSGTGELFF TGTGCCAGCAGGATTCTCCGGAGCGGCACCGGGGAGCTGTTTTTT